The 4 T cell receptor beta chains in this list originate from one sample, sequenced in a study of CD8+CD57+ T cells in acquired aplastic anemia. Both TCR beta VDJ combination and CDR3 sequence profiling were carried out. Genomic DNA was the template for this profiling. MiXCR, run by TCRdb on the reads, gives a single entry per CDR3 protein. The data hold 300,000 or so distinct CDR3 sequences, with roughly 53% observed a single time. Individuals selected for sequencing had exhibited CD8+CD57+ cell expansion on flow cytometry. The sample comprised sorted CD4+, CD8+, or CD8+CD57+ T cells (not recorded which) from PBMCs. These receptors were taken from a human donor with aplastic anemia.

This chain uses TRBV7-8 with TRBJ2-1, with 10 bases matching TRBD1. After removal of 5 bases from V and 8 bases from J, the junction contained 15 bases not matched to a gene. This CDR3 region has 17 residues. The V gene's germline CDR1 is SGHVS and CDR2 FQNEAQ. The CDR3 sequence: CASSLILGATGGDEQFF. In nucleotides, the CDR3 is TGTGCCAGCAGCCTCATTTTGGGCGCGACAGGGGGCGATGAGCAGTTCTTC.

This clonotype was observed at least ten times. The genes are TRBV5-1 and TRBJ1-3; 7 positions agree with TRBD1. The CDR3 sequence is 14 residues long. The trim removed 4 bases at V and 5 bases at J, leaving 6 bases unmatched. The V gene's germline CDR1 is SGHRS and CDR2 YFSETQ. The chain's CDR3 is CASSPDRARNTIYF. CDR3 DNA: TGCGCCAGCAGCCCAGACAGGGCGAGAAACACCATATATTTT.

The chain links TRBV24-1 to TRBJ2-1; D call uncertain. Germline V lookup: CDR1 KGHDR, CDR2 SFDVKD. V lost 4 bases, J lost 4 bases, and 4 bases lay in between. This CDR3 is 12 amino acids long. The CDR3: CATSDSYNEQFF. In nucleotides, the CDR3 is TGTGCCACCAGTGACAGTTACAATGAGCAGTTCTTC.

Comment on this clonotype: A much larger clonotype is one base distant, so this may be a read error. This sequence joins TRBV10-3 and TRBJ2-1; D may be TRBD1 or TRBD2 (6 bases each). V was trimmed by 5 bases and J by 2 bases, leaving 13 bases between them. The CDR3 has 15 residues. Germline CDR1 is ENHRY and CDR2 is SYGVKD. This chain's CDR3 is CAISFGGETYNEQFF. The CDR3 DNA reads TGTGCCATCAGTTTCGGGGGCGAGACCTACAATGAGCAGTTCTTC.